This T cell receptor (beta chain) comes out of a study of OX40 agonist ivuxolimab in advanced cancers. The wider study: Under the entry rules, prior anti-PD-1, anti-PD-L1 or anti-CTLA-4 therapy was allowed, and less than 50% had some.

Generated by immunoSEQ multiplex PCR, the TCRdb table keeps only in-frame clones and is missing some. The sample shows tens of thousands of clones, 70% to 90% of them seen only once. CDR3 length: 16 residues. CDR1 and CDR2 (germline): MGHRA, YSYEKL. This receptor was obtained from an adult with an advanced solid tumor such as melanoma, head and neck, liver or kidney cancer. This sequence joins TRBV4-1 and TRBJ2-5; 10 bases are shared with TRBD2. The assigned J gene may be wrong: the sequence end matches TRBJ2-7 better. Sequencing used CD4+ or CD8+ T cells sorted from blood, obtained in a trial of the OX40 agonist ivuxolimab. CDR3 residues: CASSQAPGLASYEQYF. As DNA, the CDR3 is TGCGCCAGCAGCCAGGCCCCGGGACTAGCGAGCTACGAGCAGTACTTC.